This T cell receptor (beta chain) was recorded in a study of identical twins. Study conclusions and caveats: Out-of-frame alpha sequences shared between twins exhibited an excess of low generation probability. Weaker excess twin sharing was seen among beta out-of-frame sequences. Out-of-frame TCR alpha sharing observed in monozygotic twins exceeded model estimates.

This CDR3 contains 13 residues. Per germline, CDR1 SGHRS and CDR2 YFSETQ. Trimming stripped 4 bases from V and 4 bases from J, with 12 bases between. TCRdb redid the calling of the 5' RACE reads with MiXCR, one entry per CDR3 protein. The table has just over 450,000 distinct CDR3 sequences, 14% seen once. This clonotype has a count of ten or more. Its antigen is as yet unknown. Another study also made use of these data, one on yellow fever vaccine responses in identical twins.

The sequence was obtained from a woman between 18 and 30 years old in good health. Sequencing was done on a sample of CD4+ T cells sorted from blood. The chain carries TRBV5-1 and TRBJ2-7; TRBD2 might be the D (6 bases). CDR3 coding DNA: TGCGCCAGCAGCCGTAGCGGCCCTTACGAGCAGTACTTC. Amino acid sequence: CASSRSGPYEQYF.